A selection of T cell receptor beta chains follows, all from one sample in a study of CD8 T cells in ankylosing spondylitis. TCRdb re-derived calls from the 5' RACE reads in MiXCR, one entry per CDR3 protein. Among around 250,000 distinct CDR3 sequences, about 10% were seen once, and the ten largest hold 6% to 8%. Sample: blood, either unsorted or a sorted T cell fraction (not recorded which). The receptors stem from a male donor with ankylosing spondylitis or in good health (not recorded which). The CDR3 runs from the conserved cysteine through the conserved F or W. D genes are given only for firm matches. The size entry is marked missing in some rows and otherwise reads once, few, many or a size class.

TRBJ1-4 | . | TRBD1 | TRBV18 | TGTGCCAGCTCACCGTTGGGACAGGGGGATGAAAAACTGTTTTTT | CASSPLGQGDEKLFF
TRBJ2-1 | many | TRBD2 | TRBV29-1 | TGCAGCGTTGTAGGTCTAGCGGCGAACAATGAGCAGTTCTTC | CSVVGLAANNEQFF
TRBJ1-2 | few | . | TRBV29-1 | TGCAGCGGAGGCGGCAGCCATGGCTACACCTTC | CSGGGSHGYTF
TRBJ2-7 | . | . | TRBV7-6 | TGTGCCAGCAGCTCTAATGAAAATCGGCTCTACGAGCAGTACTTC | CASSSNENRLYEQYF
TRBJ2-3 | many | TRBD1 | TRBV20-1 | TGCAGTGCTAGACTACAGGGGGCCGCAGATACGCAGTATTTT | CSARLQGAADTQYF
TRBJ2-7 | . | TRBD1 | TRBV3-1 | TGTGCCAGCAGCCCCCGCGGACAGGGCGAAAGGTACGAGCAGTACTTC | CASSPRGQGERYEQYF
TRBJ2-6 | once | TRBD1 | TRBV7-3 | TGTGCCAGCAGCTTAAGAGGACAGGAGCACGACTCTGGGGCCAACGTCCTGACTTTC | CASSLRGQEHDSGANVLTF
TRBJ2-7 | few | TRBD2 | TRBV20-1 | TGCAGTGCTAGAGGACCCGAGACTAGCGGGAGGCTTAGGGCCTACGAGCAGTACTTC | CSARGPETSGRLRAYEQYF
TRBJ1-1 | many | . | TRBV6-5 | TGTGCCAGCAGTTACCTACCTGGGAACACTGAAGCTTTCTTT | CASSYLPGNTEAFF
TRBJ2-5 | few | . | TRBV2 | TGTGCCAGCAGTGAATGGGAGACCCAGTACTTC | CASSEWETQYF
TRBJ2-3 | few | . | TRBV15 | TGTGCCACCAGCAGAGATCGAGGGGCAAGCACAGATACGCAGTATTTT | CATSRDRGASTDTQYF
TRBJ2-6 | . | . | TRBV7-2 | TGTGCCAGCAGCGCCTTCTCTGGGGCCAACGTCCTGACTTTC | CASSAFSGANVLTF
TRBJ1-1 | few | . | TRBV6-1 | TGTGCCAGCAGTGACCCCCCGAACAGCTTGACAATGAACACTGAAGCTTTCTTT | CASSDPPNSLTMNTEAFF
TRBJ2-1 | few | . | TRBV2 | TGTGCCAGCCTCCTTAACCGCATCAATGAGCAGTTCTTC | CASLLNRINEQFF
TRBJ2-2 | many | TRBD2 | TRBV4-2 | TGTGCCAGCAGCCAATCCCACGGAGCTAGCGGGAGTCGCACCGGGGAGCTGTTTTTT | CASSQSHGASGSRTGELFF
TRBJ2-1 | few | . | TRBV5-8 | TGTGCCAGCAGCTTGCGTCAGTCTGATAATGAGCAGTTCTTC | CASSLRQSDNEQFF
TRBJ2-5 | . | . | TRBV18 | TGTGCCAGCTCACCACCAAGGGGCAGTTTAAAAGAGACCCAGTACTTC | CASSPPRGSLKETQYF
TRBJ2-7 | . | . | TRBV7-8 | TGTGCCAGCAGCGCCGGTTCCGACAGGCGACGCTACGAGCAGTACTTC | CASSAGSDRRRYEQYF
TRBJ2-1 | few | TRBD2 | TRBV5-4 | TGTGCCAGCAGCTCACCCACTACTAGCGGGCGTTACAATGAGCAGTTCTTC | CASSSPTTSGRYNEQFF
TRBJ2-2 | many | . | TRBV12-3/TRBV12-4 | TGTGCCAGCAGTTTCAGGGGACCCCCCTTCGGGGAGCTGTTTTTT | CASSFRGPPFGELFF
TRBJ1-2 | . | . | TRBV4-1 | TGCGCCAGCAGCCAAGACGTGATGGGAGATCTGGGGGGCTACACCTTC | CASSQDVMGDLGGYTF
TRBJ1-1 | many | . | TRBV4-1 | TGCGCCAGCAGCCAAGAACCAATGAACACTGAAGCTTTCTTT | CASSQEPMNTEAFF
TRBJ2-6 | many | . | TRBV5-1 | TGCGCCAGCAGCTTGGAAGGCGCCAACGTCCTGACTTTC | CASSLEGANVLTF
TRBJ1-4 | many | . | TRBV12-3/TRBV12-4 | TGTGCCAGCAGTTATTCCACTAATGAAAAACTGTTTTTT | CASSYSTNEKLFF
TRBJ2-1 | many | . | TRBV12-3/TRBV12-4 | TGTGCCAGCAGTTTGGGGGGGCGGAGCTCCTACAATGAGCAGTTCTTC | CASSLGGRSSYNEQFF
TRBJ1-6 | few | . | TRBV28 | TGTGCCAGCAGTTTTATTGGGACCACAAGGGCTCCACCCCTCCACTTT | CASSFIGTTRAPPLHF
TRBJ2-1 | few | . | TRBV15 | TGTGCCACCAGCAGCGCAGGGCTCTCCTACAATGAGCAGTTCTTC | CATSSAGLSYNEQFF
TRBJ2-1 | . | TRBD2 | TRBV7-9 | TGTGCCAGCAGCTTAATGATACGGGGGGACTACAATGAGCAGTTCTTC | CASSLMIRGDYNEQFF
TRBJ2-3 | few | TRBD1 | TRBV28 | TGTGCCAGCATCAGGGGCAGGGGGCCAGATACGCAGTATTTT | CASIRGRGPDTQYF
TRBJ2-1 | many | . | TRBV5-1 | TGCGCCAGCAGCTTGGGTTTGGACTACGATGAGCAGTTCTTC | CASSLGLDYDEQFF
TRBJ1-6 | many | . | TRBV15 | TGTGCCACCAGTTCTTGGGACGGTAATTCACCCCTCCACTTT | CATSSWDGNSPLHF
TRBJ2-2 | many | TRBD1 | TRBV5-1 | TGCGCCAGCAGCCTGCGCACCGGGACAGGGGCCGGGGAGCTGTTTTTT | CASSLRTGTGAGELFF
TRBJ1-1 | many | . | TRBV29-1 | TGCAGCGTACGAACAGGAGACACTGAAGCTTTCTTT | CSVRTGDTEAFF
TRBJ2-7 | few | . | TRBV29-1 | TGCAGCGTTAAAGGACTGAACTCCTACGAGCAGTACTTC | CSVKGLNSYEQYF
TRBJ2-7 | many | . | TRBV20-1 | TGCAGTGCTAGAACAGGTCGGATATTCCTCTACGAGCAGTACTTC | CSARTGRIFLYEQYF
TRBJ2-3 | many | . | TRBV20-1 | TGCAGTGCTAGCGGACTCTATGGGGATACGCAGTATTTT | CSASGLYGDTQYF
TRBJ1-1 | . | TRBD1 | TRBV7-2 | TGTGCCAGCAGCTTAGTAGGGACAGGGGTAACTGAAGCTTTCTTT | CASSLVGTGVTEAFF
TRBJ1-1 | . | . | TRBV7-9 | TGTGCCAGCGGCGGGGTCTCGAACACTGAAGCTTTCTTT | CASGGVSNTEAFF
TRBJ2-7 | many | TRBD2 | TRBV10-3 | TGTGCCATCAGTGGGACTAGCGGGATGTACGAGCAGTACTTC | CAISGTSGMYEQYF
TRBJ2-1 | many | . | TRBV20-1 | TGCAGTGCTACTCCGGACTTCTCCTACAATGAGCAGTTCTTC | CSATPDFSYNEQFF
TRBJ2-7 | . | TRBD1 | TRBV20-1 | TGCAGTGCTAGAAGACAGGGAACCTACGAGCAGTACTTC | CSARRQGTYEQYF
TRBJ1-1 | many | . | TRBV12-3/TRBV12-4 | TGTGCCAGCAGTTTATATCCGAACACTGAAGCTTTCTTT | CASSLYPNTEAFF
TRBJ2-1 | many | . | TRBV10-3 | TGTGCCATCGGGCGGGGAGACAATGAGCAGTTCTTC | CAIGRGDNEQFF
TRBJ1-5 | many | . | TRBV12-3/TRBV12-4 | TGTGCCAGCAGTTTACCCCCTAGGCCCCAGCATTTT | CASSLPPRPQHF
TRBJ2-1 | many | TRBD2 | TRBV5-1 | TGCGCCAGCAGCCCCCCCGGTGGGACTAGCGGTTACAATGAGCAGTTCTTC | CASSPPGGTSGYNEQFF
TRBJ2-1 | many | TRBD2 | TRBV5-6 | TGTGCCAGCAGCGAGGACTTCTCTAGCGGGGGATACAATGAGCAGTTCTTC | CASSEDFSSGGYNEQFF
TRBJ1-6 | many | . | TRBV6-1 | TGTGCCAGCAGTCCCCAGAGCTCCTATAATTCACCCCTCCACTTT | CASSPQSSYNSPLHF
TRBJ1-3 | . | . | TRBV18 | TGTGCCAGCTCACCCCCCCTGGGGAACACCATATATTTT | CASSPPLGNTIYF
TRBJ2-7 | many | . | TRBV20-1 | TGCAGTGCTAGCGGGGGCCCTACCTACGAGCAGTACTTC | CSASGGPTYEQYF
TRBJ2-2 | . | TRBD2 | TRBV2 | TGTGCCAGTAAAGCGGGAGCCTACACCGGGGAGCTGTTTTTT | CASKAGAYTGELFF
TRBJ2-2 | . | . | TRBV7-3 | TGTGCCAGCAGCTTATTCTCGGGGGCGGTCACCGGGGAGCTGTTTTTT | CASSLFSGAVTGELFF
TRBJ2-5 | many | . | TRBV20-1 | TGCAGTGCCAGGGGTCCGATCCAAGAGACCCAGTACTTC | CSARGPIQETQYF
TRBJ2-1 | few | . | TRBV11-2 | TGTGCCAGCAGCTTAGAGGGGGCCTCCTACAATGAGCAGTTCTTC | CASSLEGASYNEQFF
TRBJ2-2 | many | TRBD2 | TRBV10-3 | TGTGCCATCACCCCAGGGAGGGCCGCCGGAAAGAAAACCGGGGAGCTGTTTTTT | CAITPGRAAGKKTGELFF
TRBJ1-2 | . | . | TRBV12-3/TRBV12-4 | TGTGCCAGCAGTTCTGGGGGCGAGAACTATGGCTACACCTTC | CASSSGGENYGYTF